These 7 T cell receptor beta chains came from one sample sequenced in a study of cytotoxic CD8 clonotypes in ibrutinib-treated CLL. The protocol was immunoSEQ multiplex PCR, while the TCRdb copy is restricted to in-frame clones and leaves out a portion. Here the sample spans some 93,000 clones, around four fifths being singletons. The sequencing here drew on PBMCs, taken after 12 months of ibrutinib treatment. These receptors all come from a human donor with chronic lymphocytic leukemia.

This clone was observed a few times. This sequence joins TRBV5-1 and TRBJ2-5; D not certain. Germline-derived CDR1 and CDR2 are SGHRS and YFSETQ. The length of the CDR3 is 14 residues. V lost 2 bases to trimming and J lost 1 base, with 9 bases between them. DNA of the CDR3: TGCGCCAGCAGCTTAGAAAAGAGCCAAGAGACCCAGTACTTC. Protein product: CASSLEKSQETQYF.

The chain carries TRBV7-2 and TRBJ1-1; possible D gene TRBD1, 5 bases. Trimming removed 5 bases at V and 2 bases at J, with 9 bases between. CDR3 length: 13 amino acids. Germline CDR1 and CDR2: SGHTA and FQGNSA. The CDR3 DNA reads TGTGCCAGCAGCACACAGGTTAACACTGAAGCTTTCTTT. Its protein is CASSTQVNTEAFF.

The rearrangement uses TRBV5-1 and TRBJ2-6; D gene ambiguous. From germline, CDR1 is SGHRS and CDR2 YFSETQ. The CDR3 sequence is 14 residues long. V gave up 0 bases and J gave up 4 bases, with 5 bases separating them. The CDR3 DNA follows: TGCGCCAGCAGCTTGGTGGCGGGGGCCAACGTCCTGACTTTC. The encoded protein is CASSLVAGANVLTF.

Turning to this clone: One end of the junction is discordant with germline, which a read error may explain. The V gene is TRBV7-9, the J gene TRBJ1-2; 7 bases are shared with TRBD1. In germline, CDR1 is SEHNR, CDR2 FQNEAQ (reference sequence). The CDR3 runs to 12 residues. The CDR3 loop is CASSLTNRGDVF. The CDR3 nucleotides read TGTGCCAGCAGCCTTACAAACAGGGGTGATGTCTTC.

V is TRBV9 and J is TRBJ2-5; 14 nucleotides match TRBD2. The germline V gene encodes CDR1 SGDLS and CDR2 YYNGEE. Trimming cost V 0 bases and J 1 base; bases outside gene matches: 2. CDR3 length equals 17 residues. DNA of the CDR3: TGTGCCAGCAGCGTAGGAGGGACTAGCGGGGGCCAAGAGACCCAGTACTTC. Translating it yields CASSVGGTSGGQETQYF. Drawing the rest from reference TRBV9 and TRBJ2-5, the complete variable domain is DSGVTQTPKHLITATGQRVTLRCSPRSGDLSVYWYQQSLDQGLQFLIQYYNGEERAKGNILERFSAQQFPDLHSELNLSSLELGDSALYFCASSVGGTSGGQETQYFGPGTRLLVL.

This rearrangement joins TRBV28 to TRBJ1-3; D gene unclear. CDR1 is MDHEN and CDR2 is SYDVKM in the germline V gene. The CDR3 sequence is 15 residues long. Trimming took off 3 bases at V and 3 bases at J, with 12 bases between the two ends. In nucleotides, the CDR3 is TGTGCCAGCAGTTTTCGACGCACGGTTGGAAACACCATATATTTT. It translates to CASSFRRTVGNTIYF.

The table lists this clone with a count of one. The V call is TRBV10-1, the J call TRBJ2-5; 10 bases match TRBD2. Germline V gene lookup returns CDR1 WNHNN and CDR2 SYGVQD (reference sequence). Unmatched junction bases numbered 8, after V lost 6 bases and J lost 1 base. CDR3 length equals 16 residues. As DNA, the CDR3 is TGCGCCAGCAGAGATTCTAGCGGGGGATTCCAAGAGACCCAGTACTTC. Its protein product is CASRDSSGGFQETQYF.